The clone carrying this TCR beta chain was observed a few times. Its antigen is unidentified. CDR3 length equals 14 residues. Germline V lookup: CDR1 MNHEY, CDR2 SVGAGI. Trimming pared 2 bases from V and 4 bases from J, leaving 8 bases between. The time point: patch test 3, about 24 weeks after DPC sensitization. The treatment here: therapeutic diphenylcyclopropenone sensitization with weekly scalp DPC. Unfractionated whole blood yielded total RNA. TCRdb re-called the RACE reads with MiXCR, one entry per CDR3 protein. The data contain more than 150,000 distinct CDR3 sequences, approximately 26% of them singletons. The data derive from a study of human T cells and chemical hapten exposure. Study background: Investigators sensitized about 2 cm by about 2 cm of upper inner arm skin with 2% DPC. Study-wide results and limits: Expanded TCRs clustered into significantly more large CDR3 similarity groups than controls, the analysis revealed. No change in TCRs above 1 in 1000 frequency was produced by DPC sensitization.

The receptor's source is a woman in her thirties or forties with alopecia areata. Some clones in this sample may be carry-over from other donors' samples. This chain joins TRBV6-5 and TRBJ1-4; a possible D gene is TRBD1 (5 bases). The sequencing used whole blood, collected in connection with sensitization to the hapten diphenylcyclopropenone (DPC). Here the CDR3 DNA reads TGTGCCAGCAGTTACAAGGGGCGTAATGAAAAACTGTTTTTT. Translated: CASSYKGRNEKLFF.